This T cell receptor beta chain was recorded in a study of Ad26.COV2.S vaccination and SARS-CoV-2 variants listed by TCRdb under 2021. As for the study more broadly: Donors in the vaccine arm were drawn from COV1001, a multicentre, randomized, double-blind, placebo-controlled phase I-IIa trial testing Ad26.COV2.S in healthy adults. Ad26.COV2.S was administered intramuscularly at a dose of 5x10^10 or 1x10^11 viral particles, either as one shot or as two shots given 56 days apart. Sequencing of the TCRbeta repertoire served to evaluate the specificity and breadth of SARS-CoV-2-reactive T cell receptors following Ad26.COV2.S vaccination. The TCR-sequenced set comprised approximately 30 samples: approximately 20 Ad26.COV2.S vaccine recipients, 5 placebo recipients and 8 SARS-CoV-2 convalescent individuals. Trial participants were randomized into five groups of five, in which low-dose or high-dose Ad26.COV2.S was given once or twice, or placebo was given on both occasions. Investigators remained blinded to trial group allocation during experiments and outcome assessment.

Spanning cysteine to phenylalanine, the CDR3 consists of 15 amino acids. Of all the DNA, just the CDR3 is kept, 45 bases in frame from base 1. The germline V gene (reference sequence) provides CDR1 LNHDA and CDR2 SQIVND. Clipping removes 5 bases from V and 6 bases from J, with 6 as the unmatched junction base count. The immunoSEQ Assay was the method used to sequence TCRbeta CDR3 regions. After extraction, genomic DNA underwent amplification by bias-controlled multiplex PCR, followed by high-throughput sequencing. From the authors' description of their analysis: To quantify the absolute abundance of each unique TCRbeta CDR3 region, sequences were collapsed and filtered. T cell fraction was estimated by normalization of TCRbeta template counts to usable DNA, with usable DNA being measured through amplification of reference genes present in all nucleated cells. Repertoire TCRs were annotated as SARS-CoV-2-specific by exact matching of V gene, CDR3 amino acid sequence and J gene to a known reactive TCR set. The reference SARS-CoV-2 TCR set was obtained from MIRA and was filtered for enrichment in COVID-19-positive ImmuneCODE repertoires, whereby public or cross-reactive TCRs were removed. Drawing on the MIRA antigens, annotated TCRs were analysed further at the level of specific ORF or position within ORF. Breadth was defined as the number of annotated unique rearrangements divided by the total number of unique productive rearrangements, and depth was defined as the summed frequency of the annotated unique rearrangements. Two-sided Wilcoxon rank-sum tests were applied when comparing TCR breadth between groups. Drawn from immuneACCESS, this table holds only the in-frame rearrangements with V and J called that TCRdb kept. Clones are partly lost; checked studies trace under half to an unresolved V gene and leave the rest unexplained. From that table come the V and J calls and clone size; the DNA was used to work out D and trimming. This sample has more than 250,000 clones in its table, and about 87% of those were observed once. Around 3% of the sample is in the top ten clones.

As for this clone: It lacks a known antigen. No much larger clone exists at a distance of one base, and base qualities are not known.

This specimen's treatment or condition label, per the study, means: roughly 18 received Ad26.COV2.S at low or high dose, single or two shots; roughly five received placebo; per-sample allocation not given. Repertoires of vaccine and placebo recipients were sequenced from samples collected on day 63 after the first injection. Cohort 1b enrolled about 25 adults aged 18-55 years at a single site in Boston, USA, between 29 July and 7 August 2020. As a vaccine, Ad26.COV2.S was a replication-incompetent adenovirus type 26 vector that expressed a prefusion-stabilized SARS-CoV-2 spike protein derived from the original Wuhan strain. The investigation overall reported the following: According to the authors, total T cell responses may have been underestimated by the TCR breadth and depth analyses. After vaccination, spike-specific CD8+ and CD4+ T cell responses were reported to show substantial breadth. Higher spike-specific TCR breadth was observed in Ad26.COV2.S recipients than in placebo recipients (P = 0.0014). Non-spike TCR breadth was comparable between vaccine and placebo recipients, consistent with the vaccine containing only spike. The study was not powered to compare responses between vaccine doses or regimens.

The material was peripheral blood, obtained in a trial of Ad26.COV2.S vaccine versus placebo. This sequence uses TRBV19 and TRBJ2-7; TRBD2 fits 14 bases in the junction. The TCR was taken from a person aged 18-65 years who received the Ad26.COV2.S COVID-19 vaccine or a placebo. The CDR3 corresponds to CASSLRLAGGGEQYF. The DNA is TGTGCCAGTAGTCTGAGACTAGCGGGAGGGGGCGAGCAGTACTTC.